In this sample, the clone carrying this T cell receptor (beta chain) turned up a few times. This CDR3 comprises 15 residues. The germline gives CDR1 SGHRS, CDR2 YFSETQ. V trimming: 0 bases; J trimming: 5 bases; junction bases outside the gene matches: 5. This record belongs to a study of T cells in narcolepsy. Study-level information: Healthy controls were enrolled alongside patients with narcolepsy type 1 or type 2.

The table came from immunoSEQ multiplex PCR; TCRdb's copy has only in-frame clones and leaves some out. This table holds 30,000 to 45,000 clones, about 90% found once. This sequence was found in a human donor with narcolepsy. This chain uses TRBV5-1 with TRBJ2-1; 7 nucleotides match TRBD1. Sample: CD45RA- memory CD4+ T cells from PBMCs. Written as DNA, the CDR3 is TGCGCCAGCAGCTTGGTGGGACAGCAGCACAATGAGCAGTTCTTC. The encoded protein is CASSLVGQQHNEQFF.